One sample yielded the 20 T cell receptor beta chains listed below, sequenced in a study of TIL therapy for anti-PD-1-resistant metastatic lung cancer. Regarding time point: pre-treatment sample, taken before nivolumab and TIL therapy. The libraries were made with immunoSEQ v3. Only in-frame clones appear in the TCRdb table, and some are missing; sequencing was by immunoSEQ multiplex PCR. The sample includes tens of thousands of clones, approximately 83% of them seen just once. The sequencing used blood, collected at baseline. Receptors originate from a person aged 25-85 years with non-small cell lung cancer.

The chain has TRBV7-9 and TRBJ1-2; 9 positions match TRBD1. The CDR3 runs to 15 residues. Germline-derived CDR1 and CDR2 are SEHNR and FQNEAQ (reference sequence). The junction had 8 bases not matched to a gene; V was cut back by 5 bases and J by 4 bases. The CDR3, as DNA: TGTGCCAGCAGCCACGGGACAGGGAGGAGCTATGGCTACACCTTC. This translates into CASSHGTGRSYGYTF.

This chain joins TRBV6-1 and TRBJ1-5; no clear D gene. The V and J ends lost 1 base and 2 bases respectively, with 6 bases between them. CDR1 and CDR2 from the germline V gene are MNHNS and SASEGT. The CDR3 extends over 14 amino acids. The CDR3: CASSEGHRNQPQHF. CDR3 sequence (DNA): TGTGCCAGCAGTGAAGGACACCGCAATCAGCCCCAGCATTTT.

This clone was recorded only once. The rearrangement uses TRBV20-1 and TRBJ2-3; D not certain. V was clipped by 7 bases and J by 2 bases, with 7 bases between them. CDR1 and CDR2 from the germline V gene are DFQATT and SNEGSKA (reference sequence). The CDR3 loop spans 11 amino acids. DNA of the CDR3: TGCAGTGTGCCCCACACAGATACGCAGTATTTT. Translating it yields CSVPHTDTQYF.

The J gene is TRBJ2-7, the V gene TRBV6-5, with D perhaps matching TRBD2 (7 bases). Germline CDR1 MNHEY, CDR2 SVGAGI. Trimming removed 4 bases at V and 3 bases at J, with 16 bases between. The CDR3 covers 15 residues. CDR3 residues: CASSSQVGGLYEQYF. CDR3 bases: TGTGCCAGCAGTTCCCAGGTCGGGGGGCTCTACGAGCAGTACTTC.

V usage is TRBV18 and J usage is TRBJ2-2, with 9 bases fitting TRBD1. This CDR3 is 16 amino acids long. With 3 bases clipped from V and 4 bases from J, the junction kept 6 bases outside the gene matches. Germline V gene sequence: CDR1 KGHSH, CDR2 LQKENI. Here the CDR3 DNA reads TGTGCCAGCTCACCCCCGAGACAGGGGGGCACCGGGGAGCTGTTTTTT. Protein: CASSPPRQGGTGELFF.

The V and J genes are TRBV6-5 and TRBJ1-2; D is ambiguous. This CDR3 region has 13 residues. The germline CDR1 and CDR2 sequences are MNHEY and SVGAGI. V lost 4 bases to trimming and J lost 2 bases, with 8 bases between them. This CDR3 reads CASSWGTNYGYTF. For the CDR3, the DNA is TGTGCCAGCAGTTGGGGAACGAACTATGGCTACACCTTC.

A single count supports this clone. The chain carries TRBV7-9 and TRBJ2-1; D not resolved. V was shortened by 5 bases and J by 3 bases, with 17 bases between the two germline ends. From germline, CDR1 is SEHNR and CDR2 FQNEAQ (reference sequence). This CDR3 has 16 residues. CDR3 in amino acids: CASSTTVKQNYNEQFF. The CDR3 DNA is TGTGCCAGCAGCACCACCGTTAAACAAAACTACAATGAGCAGTTCTTC.

The chain uses TRBV2 and TRBJ2-5; perhaps D is TRBD1 or TRBD2 (5 bases each). Germline CDR1 SNHLY, CDR2 FYNNEI. This CDR3 is 13 amino acids long. Trimming shortened V by 7 bases and J by 1 base, and 10 bases separated the two germline ends. This chain's CDR3 is CASIRDLQETQYF. DNA for the CDR3: TGTGCCAGCATTCGGGACCTCCAAGAGACCCAGTACTTC.

In DNA form, the CDR3 reads TGTGCCAGCAGTTACGCCGGGACAGGGGGGCAGTACTTC. It translates to CASSYAGTGGQYF. The V call is TRBV6-2 or TRBV6-3, the J call TRBJ2-7, with 11 bases lining up with TRBD1. Germline lookup yields CDR1 MNHEY and CDR2 SVGEGT. V trimming: 2 bases; J trimming: 9 bases; junction bases outside the gene matches: 3. The CDR3 has 13 residues.

The CDR3 DNA reads as TGTGCCATCCGGTTGGGCAGCGGCAATCAGCCCCAGCATTTT. This translates into CAIRLGSGNQPQHF. This chain uses TRBV28 with TRBJ1-5, with unresolved D. From germline, CDR1 is MDHEN and CDR2 SYDVKM. This CDR3 has 14 residues. V dropped 10 bases and J dropped 2 bases, with 15 bases sitting between them.

The chain combines TRBV19 with TRBJ2-7; 8 nucleotides align to TRBD2. V dropped 3 bases and J dropped 2; count of bases not matched to a gene: 3. The CDR3 extends over 14 amino acids. CDR1 and CDR2 (germline): LNHDA, SQIVND (reference sequence). The DNA for the CDR3 is TGTGCCAGTAGTATGGCGGGAGGCCCCTACGAGCAGTACTTC. Protein sequence: CASSMAGGPYEQYF. Full variable domain (outside the CDR3, taken from reference TRBV19 and TRBJ2-7): DGGITQSPKYLFRKEGQNVTLSCEQNLNHDAMYWYRQDPGQGLRLIYYSQIVNDFQKGDIAEGYSVSREKKESFPLTVTSAQKNPTAFYLCASSMAGGPYEQYFGPGTRLTVT.

This chain joins TRBV7-2 and TRBJ1-5; 10 bases line up with TRBD1. The CDR3 sequence is 15 residues long. With V trimmed by 1 base and J by 6 bases, 3 bases remained unmatched. The germline gives CDR1 SGHTA, CDR2 FQGNSA. The CDR3 DNA reads as TGTGCCAGCAGCTTAGAGGGGACAGGGGTTCAGCCCCAGCATTTT. This codes for CASSLEGTGVQPQHF.

The V call is TRBV29-1, the J call TRBJ2-5; 8 bases align to TRBD1. J was trimmed by 5 bases and V by 6 bases; bases with no gene match: 8. Germline CDR1 is SQVTM and CDR2 is ANQGSEA. This CDR3 contains 13 residues. Written as DNA, the CDR3 is TGCAGCGTGGCGGACAGGGACGTTGAGACCCAGTACTTC. Translated, it gives CSVADRDVETQYF.

This chain uses TRBV5-1 with TRBJ2-1; a weak D match, TRBD2 (7 bases). Germline V gene lookup returns CDR1 SGHRS and CDR2 YFSETQ. This CDR3 contains 13 residues. V gave up 5 bases and J gave up 10 bases, with 16 bases separating them. The CDR3 region has the DNA TGCGCCAGCAGAGGGGGGGAACTCAAGGAGCAGTTCTTC. Its protein product is CASRGGELKEQFF.

V and J are TRBV29-1 and TRBJ2-5; 8 nucleotides match TRBD1. Germline assignment: CDR1 SQVTM and CDR2 ANQGSEA. V lost 4 bases to trimming and J lost 6 bases; unmatched junction nucleotides: 7. The CDR3 is 13 residues long. The CDR3 loop reads CSVGQGAGKTQYF. The CDR3 DNA sequence: TGCAGCGTTGGGCAGGGGGCAGGAAAGACCCAGTACTTC.

This clone was counted once. The chain joins TRBV4-3 to TRBJ2-7; no reliable D call. The CDR3 runs to 15 residues. Between the trimmed V and J ends, which lost 0 bases and 2 bases, there was a span of 11 bases. The germline gives CDR1 LGHNA, CDR2 YSLEER. CDR3 nucleotides: TGCGCCAGCAGCCAAGAAGTGCTAGGGACCTACGAGCAGTACTTC. The encoded protein is CASSQEVLGTYEQYF.

The genes are TRBV9 and TRBJ2-3, with a tentative D call TRBD1 (6 bases). V lost 3 bases, J lost 0 bases, and 11 bases lay in between. CDR1 and CDR2 (germline): SGDLS, YYNGEE. This CDR3 is built from 15 residues. The CDR3 DNA is TGTGCCAGCAGCGGGGGACATTCTAGCACAGATACGCAGTATTTT. Translating it yields CASSGGHSSTDTQYF.

V is TRBV5-6 and J is TRBJ1-2; D is perhaps TRBD1 (5 bases). V lost 4 bases and J lost 7, with 14 bases in between. Germline lookup yields CDR1 SGHDT and CDR2 YYEEEE. This CDR3 has 13 residues. The CDR3 protein is CASSPLRGSGYTF. CDR3 bases: TGTGCCAGCAGCCCACTGAGGGGATCTGGCTACACCTTC.

The chain is built from TRBV18 and TRBJ2-7; a possible D gene is TRBD1 (7 bases). This CDR3 comprises 14 residues. Germline CDR1 is KGHSH and CDR2 is LQKENI. Trimming removed 2 bases from V and 6 bases from J, with 14 bases in between. CDR3 amino acids: CASSPGRGVSEQYF. The CDR3 region has the DNA TGTGCCAGCTCACCAGGCAGGGGGGTCTCCGAGCAGTACTTC.

The J gene is TRBJ2-3, the V gene TRBV6-5, with D possibly being TRBD2 (7 bases). Germline lookup yields CDR1 MNHEY and CDR2 SVGAGI. The V end was cut by 5 bases, the J end by 0 bases, with 9 bases between. The CDR3 loop spans 14 amino acids. CDR3 coding DNA: TGTGCCAGCAGTCGGGGGGCAAGCACAGATACGCAGTATTTT. Its translation: CASSRGASTDTQYF.